Below, 18 T cell receptor beta chains from the same sample are listed, as sequenced in a study of Graves' ophthalmopathy and Graves' hyperthyroidism. RNA transcripts yielded amplified TCR beta CDR3 regions. First-round RT-PCR employed HTBI primers, with a second-round multiplex PCR after it. From the multiplex PCR reads, TCRdb called clonotypes with MiXCR, one entry per CDR3 protein. The sample shows roughly 610,000 distinct CDR3 sequences, around a fifth of them seen only once. The sequenced sample was peripheral blood. All receptors come from a woman aged 18 to 35 with stable Graves' hyperthyroidism. Some clones in this sample may be carry-over from other donors' samples.

This clonotype was seen just once. V gene TRBV11-2 combines with J gene TRBJ1-2, with unresolved D. Germline CDR1 SGHAT, CDR2 FQNNGV. CDR3 length: 17 residues. With 3 bases removed from V and 4 bases from J, the gap between germline ends came to 21 bases. CDR3 bases: TGTGCCAGCAGCTTCTCGAGCGGGGAGGAAACGAGCTATGGCTACACCTTC. This encodes CASSFSSGEETSYGYTF.

The chain carries TRBV9 and TRBJ2-5; 7 nucleotides agree with TRBD1. CDR1 is SGDLS and CDR2 is YYNGEE in the germline V gene. CDR3 length: 15 amino acids. V was clipped by 0 bases and J by 5 bases; unmatched bases: 7. DNA of the CDR3: TGTGCCAGCAGCGTAGGTACAGGGGTGGCGGAGACCCAGTACTTC. Its translation: CASSVGTGVAETQYF.

This clonotype has ten or more counts. V usage is TRBV27 and J usage is TRBJ1-5; D may be TRBD1 (6 bases). V dropped 6 bases and J dropped 5 bases, with 14 bases sitting between them. In germline, CDR1 is MNHEY, CDR2 SMNVEV (reference sequence). CDR3 length: 14 residues. In DNA, the CDR3 is TGTGCCAGCAGGCAACAGGGTAACCATCAGCCCCAGCATTTT. Translation gives CASRQQGNHQPQHF.

The chain's CDR3 is CASRGLQYEQYF. The CDR3 DNA reads as TGTGCCAGCAGGGGACTCCAATACGAGCAGTACTTC. The chain recombines TRBV6-1 with TRBJ2-7, with D possibly TRBD2 on 6 matching bases. The CDR3 runs 12 residues. Trimming took off 6 bases at V and 4 bases at J, with 10 bases between the two ends. Germline values: CDR1 MNHNS, CDR2 SASEGT.

This clonotype came up many times. The V call is TRBV30, the J call TRBJ1-1; 7 bases map to TRBD1. Germline loops: CDR1 GTSNPN, CDR2 SVGIG (reference sequence). The J segment lost 1 base and the V segment lost 4 bases, leaving 6 bases of the junction unmatched. This CDR3 is built from 14 residues. DNA for the CDR3: TGTGCCTGGAATTCTGACAGGGCGAACACTGAAGCTTTCTTT. Its protein product is CAWNSDRANTEAFF.

This clonotype showed up many times. The J gene is TRBJ2-7, the V gene TRBV28; D is perhaps TRBD1 or TRBD2 (5 bases each). This CDR3 comprises 14 residues. The germline gives CDR1 MDHEN, CDR2 SYDVKM. The chain's CDR3 is CASSSPGLGGRALV. The DNA for the CDR3 is TGTGCCAGCAGCTCCCCTGGTCTTGGGGGAAGGGCCCTTGTG.

This clonotype was counted only a few times. The junction shows a germline mismatch at one end, possibly a read error. The chain combines TRBV4-3 with TRBJ2-2, with 11 bases matching TRBD2. The CDR3 runs 18 residues. Per the germline V gene, CDR1 is LGHNA and CDR2 is YSLEER. The CDR3 loop reads CASSQAASGGRNTEELFF. In nucleotides, the CDR3 is TGCGCCAGCAGCCAAGCTGCTAGCGGGGGGCGGAACACCGAGGAGCTGTTTTTT.

This clonotype was detected many times. The chain uses TRBV9 and TRBJ1-2, with D unclear. The ends were cut back, 3 bases at V and 4 bases at J, with 16 bases in the middle. The CDR3 is 15 amino acids. CDR1 SGDLS and CDR2 YYNGEE come from the germline V gene. The CDR3 loop is CASSAHKTGSYGYTF. In DNA form, the CDR3 reads TGTGCCAGCAGCGCTCACAAAACCGGGAGCTATGGCTACACCTTC. Based on the CDR3 plus reference TRBV9 and TRBJ1-2, the full variable domain is DSGVTQTPKHLITATGQRVTLRCSPRSGDLSVYWYQQSLDQGLQFLIQYYNGEERAKGNILERFSAQQFPDLHSELNLSSLELGDSALYFCASSAHKTGSYGYTFGSGTRLTVV.

At least ten counts were recorded for this clonotype. This rearrangement joins TRBV27 to TRBJ2-7; either TRBD1 or TRBD2 may supply D (5 bases each). Trimming took 6 bases from V and 3 from J, leaving 6 bases between them. From germline, CDR1 is MNHEY and CDR2 SMNVEV (reference sequence). This CDR3 spans 11 amino acids. The CDR3 DNA follows: TGTGCCAGCAGGAGGGGCTACGAGCAGTACTTC. Its protein is CASRRGYEQYF.

On this clonotype: The junction departs from germline at one end; a sequencing error may be responsible. The chain links TRBV6-1 to TRBJ1-1, with unresolved D. Germline lookup yields CDR1 MNHNS and CDR2 SASEGT. This CDR3 has 12 residues. CDR3 coding DNA: TGTGCCAGCAAGGTAGTGAACACTGATGCTTTCTTT. This gives the protein CASKVVNTDAFF.

This clonotype occurred many times. V is TRBV12-3 or TRBV12-4 and J is TRBJ1-6, with D tentatively TRBD1 (5 bases). This CDR3 has 17 residues. Trimming left V 5 bases short and J 12 bases short, with 26 bases between. CDR3 nucleotides: TGTGCCAGCAGTCACCCCAACCTGGGACGGATGCGGGGACCCCTCCACTTT. As protein: CASSHPNLGRMRGPLHF.

This clonotype was picked up a small number of times. This chain joins TRBV6-5 and TRBJ2-7, with D possibly matching TRBD2 (5 bases). Germline-derived CDR1 and CDR2 are MNHEY and SVGAGI. This CDR3 spans 13 amino acids. V lost 4 bases and J 4 bases, leaving 11 bases between the germline ends. The CDR3 nucleotides read TGTGCCAGCAGTTGGGGAGTTTCTTACGAGCAGTACTTC. Its translation is CASSWGVSYEQYF.

There are many counts of this clonotype. The chain links TRBV12-3 or TRBV12-4 to TRBJ1-1; 7 bases fit TRBD1. The CDR3 totals 15 residues. J was trimmed by 4 bases and V by 1 base; bases with no gene match: 6. The CDR3 is CASSLDPQGGTEAFF. CDR3 coding DNA: TGTGCCAGCAGTTTAGATCCCCAGGGGGGCACTGAAGCTTTCTTT.

This clonotype was counted many times. Written as DNA, the CDR3 is TGCAGTGCTAGGGGAGAAGGGACAGGGTTCAACGAGCAGTACTTC. Its translation: CSARGEGTGFNEQYF. V and J are TRBV20-1 and TRBJ2-7; 9 nucleotides line up with TRBD1. Germline loops: CDR1 DFQATT, CDR2 SNEGSKA (reference sequence). The CDR3 is 15 amino acids. V dropped 3 bases and J dropped 5; count of bases not matched to a gene: 11.

The chain has TRBV19 and TRBJ1-1; a weak D match, TRBD1 (5 bases). This CDR3 is built from 14 residues. Germline assignment: CDR1 LNHDA and CDR2 SQIVND (reference sequence). V was clipped by 5 bases and J by 4 bases, with 14 bases between them. The CDR3 nucleotides read TGTGCCAGTAGTCCCCAAGCGGGGGTCACTGAAGCTTTCTTT. This codes for CASSPQAGVTEAFF.

In this sample, this clonotype turned up many times. The chain links TRBV28 to TRBJ1-2; 7 bases line up with TRBD1. Trimming removed 2 bases from V and 6 bases from J; junction bases left unmatched: 3. Germline assignment: CDR1 MDHEN and CDR2 SYDVKM. CDR3 length: 13 amino acids. The CDR3 spells CASSLKQGHGYTF. In DNA, the CDR3 is TGTGCCAGCAGTTTAAAACAGGGGCATGGCTACACCTTC.

This clonotype was found a few times. The V call is TRBV6-1, the J call TRBJ1-1, with D uncertain. V lost 7 bases and J 5 bases, leaving 14 bases between the germline ends. This CDR3 is built from 13 residues. Germline CDR1 MNHNS, CDR2 SASEGT. CDR3 in amino acids: CASTPPWGTEAFF. The CDR3 DNA is TGTGCCAGCACCCCACCGTGGGGAACTGAAGCTTTCTTT.

The chain recombines TRBV4-2 with TRBJ2-7; no reliable D call. Germline assignment: CDR1 LGHNA and CDR2 YNFKEQ. With 0 bases removed from V and 4 bases from J, the gap between germline ends came to 7 bases. CDR3 length: 13 residues. Written as DNA, the CDR3 is TGTGCCAGCAGCCAAGATGAGGAGTACGAGCAGTACTTC. It yields the protein CASSQDEEYEQYF.